These T cell receptor beta chains were read from a single sample in a study of Tregs in tolerant kidney transplant recipients. TCRdb's copy holds only in-frame clones and misses some; the assay was immunoSEQ multiplex PCR. The sample records fewer than 55,000 clones, more than 70% being singletons. The source was CD8+ T cells from blood (PBMCs), collected 12 months after the transplant. Receptors were obtained from a human patient who received a combined kidney and bone marrow transplant. Part of the T cells may come from the graft donor. Both conserved end residues are part of each CDR3. D genes are given only for firm matches. Clone size is stated in some rows and not others, as once, few, many or a class when expanded.

DNA	CDR3	J	size	D	V
TGTGCCAGCAGCTTAAAACCCTCGGGGGCTGAAGCTTTCTTT	CASSLKPSGAEAFF	TRBJ1-1	once	.	TRBV5-6
TGTGCCAGCAGCCAAGGGGCCCTATACGGGAGGACCTACGAGCAGTACTTC	CASSQGALYGRTYEQYF	TRBJ2-7	few	TRBD2	TRBV11-2
TGTGCCAGCAGCTTACGAGTTAATTCACCCCTCCACTTT	CASSLRVNSPLHF	TRBJ1-6	.	.	TRBV7-9
TGCGCCAGCAGTTGGACAGCCTACGAGCAGTACTTC	CASSWTAYEQYF	TRBJ2-7	.	.	TRBV10-1
TGTGCCAGCAGTTTATTAGGGGACTTAAGCTCCTACGAGCAGTACTTC	CASSLLGDLSSYEQYF	TRBJ2-7	.	.	TRBV27
TGCGCCAGCAGCCAAACTAGCGGGGGGGCAGCCTACAATGAGCAGTTCTTC	CASSQTSGGAAYNEQFF	TRBJ2-1	.	TRBD2	TRBV4-3
TGTGCCACCAGCAGAGATCTAGAAACAGATACGCAGTATTTT	CATSRDLETDTQYF	TRBJ2-3	.	.	TRBV15
TGTGCCAGCAGTTTAAGGTTTGGGGGGAACTACGAGCAGTACTTC	CASSLRFGGNYEQYF	TRBJ2-7	.	.	TRBV28
TGTGCCATGGAAGCGGGAGGTTACCCCTACGAGCAGTACTTC	CAMEAGGYPYEQYF	TRBJ2-7	.	TRBD2	TRBV2
TGCAGCGTTGACCCGCCGGGACAGGGGGCCAAAAACATTCAGTACTTC	CSVDPPGQGAKNIQYF	TRBJ2-4	.	TRBD1	TRBV29-1
TGCGCCAGCAGCCTCGGGACAGGGAAGTCCCGGGAGCTGTTTTTT	CASSLGTGKSRELFF	TRBJ2-2	once	TRBD1	TRBV5-1
TGTGCCAGCACCCATAGCGGGAGGGAGGGATACGAGCAGTACTTC	CASTHSGREGYEQYF	TRBJ2-7	.	TRBD2	TRBV19
TGTGCCAGTAGTGTAGCGGGGAATCGAAAGACCTATGGCTACACCTTC	CASSVAGNRKTYGYTF	TRBJ1-2	.	.	TRBV19
TGTGCCACCAGCCCCCTGACGGGATTCGGGGGAGATACGCAGTATTTT	CATSPLTGFGGDTQYF	TRBJ2-3	once	.	TRBV15
TGTGCCTGGACCCCCGGGACAGGGAACGAGCAGTACTTC	CAWTPGTGNEQYF	TRBJ2-7	.	TRBD1	TRBV30
TGTGCCACCCGGACAGGGGAGGACTATGGCTACACCTTC	CATRTGEDYGYTF	TRBJ1-2	.	TRBD1	TRBV10-3
TGTGCCAGCTCACCACCGGGACTTCCCCCTCCTGGAAACACCATATATTTT	CASSPPGLPPPGNTIYF	TRBJ1-3	.	.	TRBV18
TGCGCCAGCAGCCAAGGACACTTTAACTATGGCTACACCTTC	CASSQGHFNYGYTF	TRBJ1-2	.	.	TRBV4-3
TGTGCCAGCCGGGCGGGGGCGGCTCCTGAAAAACTGTTTTTT	CASRAGAAPEKLFF	TRBJ1-4	.	.	TRBV6-1
TGCAGCGCTGCCGGACAGAATTACAATGAGCAGTTCTTC	CSAAGQNYNEQFF	TRBJ2-1	.	.	TRBV29-1
TGTGCCAGCAGTTTACCGACAGAGGCCTACGAGCAGTACTTC	CASSLPTEAYEQYF	TRBJ2-7	few	.	TRBV28
TGTGCCAGCAGTGAAATCGTCAGGGGAACGAACACCGGGGAGCTGTTTTTT	CASSEIVRGTNTGELFF	TRBJ2-2	.	.	TRBV6-1
TGTGCCAGCAGCTTGAGTCTAGCGGGGACACACTCCTACGAGCAGTACTTC	CASSLSLAGTHSYEQYF	TRBJ2-7	.	TRBD2	TRBV7-9
TGTGCCAGCAGTGGCGTCAGGGGAATAAGTATGAACACTGAAGCTTTCTTT	CASSGVRGISMNTEAFF	TRBJ1-1	.	.	TRBV2
TGCGCCAGCAGCCAAGGACAGGCAATAAATGAGCAGTTCTTC	CASSQGQAINEQFF	TRBJ2-1	.	.	TRBV4-3
TGTGCCAGCAGCTTGGGGCTAGCGGTCCACACCGGGGAGCTGTTTTTT	CASSLGLAVHTGELFF	TRBJ2-2	.	TRBD2	TRBV5-6
TGTGCCAGCAGCGTAGGAAGCCGCAGAGGGACTAATGAAAAACTGTTTTTT	CASSVGSRRGTNEKLFF	TRBJ1-4	.	.	TRBV9
TGTGCCAGCAGCGATCTGGGGGACAGGGGTAATACCGGGGAGCTGTTTTTT	CASSDLGDRGNTGELFF	TRBJ2-2	.	TRBD1	TRBV27
TGTGCCAGCAGCTTAGGGGGCCGGGAGAGGGTCTACGAGCAGTACTTC	CASSLGGRERVYEQYF	TRBJ2-7	.	.	TRBV13
TGCAGCGTTGACGACTCACAAGAGACCCAGTACTTC	CSVDDSQETQYF	TRBJ2-5	.	.	TRBV29-1
TGTGCCAGCAGCTTGCCTCTAGCGGGAGGGCCATCCCTGTACCAAGAGACCCAGTACTTC	CASSLPLAGGPSLYQETQYF	TRBJ2-5	.	TRBD2	TRBV7-8
TGCAGCGTGTGGGGCTCAACTATGCGGGGGGTGACAGATACGCAGTATTTT	CSVWGSTMRGVTDTQYF	TRBJ2-3	.	TRBD2	TRBV29-1
TGTGCCAGCAGCTTATTTGCGGGAGACTACGAGCAGTACTTC	CASSLFAGDYEQYF	TRBJ2-7	.	TRBD2	TRBV7-7
TGTGCCAGCAGTGAAGACAGGGCCTATGGCTACACCTTC	CASSEDRAYGYTF	TRBJ1-2	.	.	TRBV2
TGTGCCAGCAGCTTCGGAGTGAGAGGTGAAGCTTTCTTT	CASSFGVRGEAFF	TRBJ1-1	.	.	TRBV11-2
TGTGCCAGCAGCGTAGGGGGACAGGGCACCTACGAGCAGTACTTC	CASSVGGQGTYEQYF	TRBJ2-7	.	TRBD1	TRBV9
TGTGCCAGCAGCCCCAGTAGGACAGCCTACGAGCAGTACTTC	CASSPSRTAYEQYF	TRBJ2-7	.	.	TRBV5-4
TGTGCCAGCCCGCCCCCCAGCGGGGATTACTCCTACGAGCAGTACTTC	CASPPPSGDYSYEQYF	TRBJ2-7	.	TRBD2	TRBV28
TGTGCCAGCAGCGTAGGGGGACAGGGGACCTATGGCTACACCTTC	CASSVGGQGTYGYTF	TRBJ1-2	.	TRBD1	TRBV9
TGTGCCAGTAGCCCCCTAGCGGGAGGGGCCTACGAGCAGTACTTC	CASSPLAGGAYEQYF	TRBJ2-7	.	TRBD2	TRBV19
TGTGCCAGCAGTACCATAAGGACAGGGGATTCCTATGGCTACACCTTC	CASSTIRTGDSYGYTF	TRBJ1-2	.	TRBD1	TRBV28
TGTGCCAGCAGCGAGGGGCGGCGGGGGGACTTCGAGCAGTACTTC	CASSEGRRGDFEQYF	TRBJ2-7	medium-sized	TRBD2	TRBV7-2
TGTGCCAGCTCACCGCGGGTATCCTACGAGCAGTACTTC	CASSPRVSYEQYF	TRBJ2-7	once	.	TRBV18
TGTGCCAGTAGTCCCCTAAACCCGGGTTCCGGCTACACCTTC	CASSPLNPGSGYTF	TRBJ1-2	.	.	TRBV19
TGTGCCAGCAGCCAGTGGGCCGGATCCTACGAGCAGTACTTC	CASSQWAGSYEQYF	TRBJ2-7	once	.	TRBV4-2
TGCGCCAGCAGCCGGCTGGGAGACAATGAGCAGTTCTTC	CASSRLGDNEQFF	TRBJ2-1	.	.	TRBV4-3